Listed below are T cell receptor beta chains from one sample, sequenced in a study of memory CD4+ T cells and cytomegalovirus serostatus. Using immunoSEQ multiplex PCR, the repertoire was profiled, and TCRdb retains in-frame clones only, with some absent. The data contain about 48,000 clones, around 78% of them seen just once; the ten biggest clones take up around 0.77%. The sequenced sample consisted of memory CD4+ T cells from blood. These receptors came from an adult in good health and CMV-seronegative. CDR3s include the opening cysteine and the closing phenylalanine or tryptophan. A D gene is named only where the DNA matches it firmly. Only some rows state a clone size, as once, few, many or a class for expanded clones.

clone size	J gene	V gene	D gene	CDR3 DNA	CDR3 protein
few	TRBJ2-2	TRBV6-5	-	TGTGCCAGCAGCCGAGGGGGAACCGGGGAGCTGTTTTTT	CASSRGGTGELFF
-	TRBJ2-3	TRBV25-1	TRBD1	TGTGCCAGCAGTGCGCCATTCCTCAGGGGGAGCACAGATACGCAGTATTTT	CASSAPFLRGSTDTQYF
-	TRBJ2-2	TRBV7-9	-	TGTGCCAGCAGCTTAGAGGGGGGAACCGGGGAGCTGTTTTTT	CASSLEGGTGELFF
few	TRBJ2-7	TRBV2	-	TGTGCCAGCAGTCAGGACAACTACGAGCAGTACTTC	CASSQDNYEQYF
few	TRBJ2-1	TRBV12-2	-	TGTGCAAGTCGCCCCCCGAAGCGGGAGCCCTACAATGAGCAGTTCTTC	CASRPPKREPYNEQFF
-	TRBJ1-1	TRBV18	TRBD1	TGTGCCAGCTCAGGGGACAGCACTGAAGCTTTCTTT	CASSGDSTEAFF
-	TRBJ2-7	TRBV6-6	-	TGTGCCAGCAGTTACGACAGTAACTACGAGCAGTACTTC	CASSYDSNYEQYF
medium-sized	TRBJ1-1	TRBV12-5	TRBD1	TGTGCTAGTGGTTTTACAGGGGGCGACGAAGCTTTCTTT	CASGFTGGDEAFF
-	TRBJ1-6	TRBV28	TRBD1	TGTGCCAGCAACTCGGGGGGACAGAGAAATTCACCCCTCCACTTT	CASNSGGQRNSPLHF
-	TRBJ2-7	TRBV2	TRBD2	TGTGCCAGCACGGCGACAGCGGGAGGGCCGAGAGAGCAGTACTTC	CASTATAGGPREQYF
-	TRBJ2-2	TRBV5-1	TRBD1	TGCGCCAGCAGCCCATTGGACAGGGGCACCGGGGAGCTGTTTTTT	CASSPLDRGTGELFF
-	TRBJ2-3	TRBV28	-	TGTGCCAGCAGGCTACACGGTACGGATACGCAGTATTTT	CASRLHGTDTQYF
-	TRBJ1-2	TRBV18	-	TGTGCCAGCTCACCCACGGACAGCTCAGGCTATGGCTACACCTTC	CASSPTDSSGYGYTF
-	TRBJ1-2	TRBV5-6	-	TGTGCCAGCAGCTTGCCGTCGTCCCAAATTTTGTATGGCTACACCTTC	CASSLPSSQILYGYTF
-	TRBJ2-2	TRBV5-1	-	TGCGCCAGCAGCTCCCCCACGAAGGGGCGCCCCGGGGAGCTGTTTTTT	CASSSPTKGRPGELFF
-	TRBJ2-7	TRBV6-6	-	TGTGCCAGCAGTTACGACTCCTACGAGCAGTACTTC	CASSYDSYEQYF
-	TRBJ2-3	TRBV5-4	-	TGTGCCAGCAGCTTGGGGCCCCAAATTAGCACAGATACGCAGTATTTT	CASSLGPQISTDTQYF
once	TRBJ2-5	TRBV6-6	-	TGTGCCAGCAGTTACGCAGGGTTAGAGACCCAGTACTTC	CASSYAGLETQYF
-	TRBJ1-1	TRBV5-4	-	TGTGCCAGCAGCTTGGACCTTGCTGGGGCTTTCTTT	CASSLDLAGAFF
-	TRBJ2-6	TRBV6-5	-	TGTGCCAGCAGTAGAGGGGAAGGGGCCAACGTCCTGACTTTC	CASSRGEGANVLTF
few	TRBJ2-7	TRBV6-1	TRBD1	TGTGCCAGCCGTCATGGGACAGTTTTCTACGAGCAGTACTTC	CASRHGTVFYEQYF
few	TRBJ2-1	TRBV2	TRBD1	TGTGCCAGCAGGGCCCGACAGGGGGCTGACAATGAGCAGTTCTTC	CASRARQGADNEQFF
-	TRBJ2-1	TRBV29-1	TRBD2	TGCAGCGTTGATAGCGGGAGATCGTACAATGAGCAGTTCTTC	CSVDSGRSYNEQFF
once	TRBJ2-2	TRBV7-9	-	TGTGCCAGCAGCCTGGGCCTGATCGGGGAGCTGTTTTTT	CASSLGLIGELFF
-	TRBJ1-2	TRBV30	-	TGTGCCTGTTTACCCCAGGGGCGAACCTATGGCTACACCTTC	CACLPQGRTYGYTF
once	TRBJ2-2	TRBV5-1	TRBD1	TGCGCCAGCAGCTTGGACGGGACAGGCGTGGAATGGAACACCGGGGAGCTGTTTTTT	CASSLDGTGVEWNTGELFF
-	TRBJ1-1	TRBV9	-	TGTGCCAGCAGTGGGGGTTTGGCGAACACTGAAGCTTTCTTT	CASSGGLANTEAFF
-	TRBJ2-2	TRBV5-1	-	TGCGCCAGCAGCCAGGGCGGAGACACCGGGGAGCTGTTTTTT	CASSQGGDTGELFF
few	TRBJ2-6	TRBV5-4	TRBD1	TGTGCCAGCAGCTTCGACAGGGGTGCCGGGGCCAACGTCCTGACTTTC	CASSFDRGAGANVLTF
-	TRBJ1-1	TRBV5-1	-	TGCGCCAGCAGCTTGGTGGGGGGCATGAACACTGAAGCTTTCTTT	CASSLVGGMNTEAFF
-	TRBJ1-4	TRBV4-1	TRBD1	TGCGCCAGCAGCCAAGGACAGGGGAATGAAAAACTGTTTTTT	CASSQGQGNEKLFF
-	TRBJ1-5	TRBV2	-	TGTGCCAGCGAGCCGGTTGGTTCGGGCAATCAGCCCCAGCATTTT	CASEPVGSGNQPQHF
-	TRBJ1-5	TRBV6-1	-	TGTGCCAGCAGTGAAGGCAGGGGCGATCAGCCCCAGCATTTT	CASSEGRGDQPQHF
-	TRBJ2-5	TRBV6-6	TRBD2	TGTGCCAGCAGTTACGTTCGGGGGGGCCAAGAGACCCAGTACTTC	CASSYVRGGQETQYF
few	TRBJ1-2	TRBV6-1	-	TGTGCCAGCAGTGAGGTCTCCGTTGGCTACACCTTC	CASSEVSVGYTF
-	TRBJ1-5	TRBV6-5	TRBD1	TGTGCCAGCAGTAAGACAGGGATTAGCAATCAGCCCCAGCATTTT	CASSKTGISNQPQHF
few	TRBJ2-5	TRBV5-1	TRBD1	TGCGCCAGCAGCAACCACGACAGGGGGAGAGAGACCCAGTACTTC	CASSNHDRGRETQYF
-	TRBJ2-2	TRBV7-2	-	TGTGCCAGCAGCTTTCTGGCCGGGGAGCTGTTTTTT	CASSFLAGELFF
-	TRBJ2-2	TRBV2	-	TGTGCCAGCAGTGAGTTGCGTACCGGGGAGCTGTTTTTT	CASSELRTGELFF
-	TRBJ1-4	TRBV28	-	TGTGCCAGCAGTTTATACGGATCAGCTAATGAAAAACTGTTTTTT	CASSLYGSANEKLFF